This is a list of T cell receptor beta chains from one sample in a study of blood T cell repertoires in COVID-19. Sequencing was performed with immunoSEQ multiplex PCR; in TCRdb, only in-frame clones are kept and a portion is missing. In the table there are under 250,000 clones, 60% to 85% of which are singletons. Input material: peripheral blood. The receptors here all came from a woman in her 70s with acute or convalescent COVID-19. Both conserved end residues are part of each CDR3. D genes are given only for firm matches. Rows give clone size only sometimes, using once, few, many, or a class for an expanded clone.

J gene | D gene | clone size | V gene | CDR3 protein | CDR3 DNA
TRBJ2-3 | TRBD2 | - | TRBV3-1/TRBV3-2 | CASSQGGRAERGQYF | TGTGCCAGCAGCCAGGGCGGGAGGGCCGAGAGAGGGCAGTATTTT
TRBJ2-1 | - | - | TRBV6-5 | CASSSGRNEQFF | TGTGCCAGCAGTAGCGGGCGGAATGAGCAGTTCTTC
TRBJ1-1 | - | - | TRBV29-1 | CSVEYAGNTEAFF | TGCAGCGTTGAGTACGCGGGGAACACTGAAGCTTTCTTT
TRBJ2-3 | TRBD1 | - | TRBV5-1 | CASRYRGQPTDTQYF | TGCGCCAGCAGGTACAGGGGACAGCCCACAGATACGCAGTATTTT
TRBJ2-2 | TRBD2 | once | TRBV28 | CASSFWGRATGELFF | TGTGCCAGCAGTTTCTGGGGGAGGGCCACCGGGGAGCTGTTTTTT
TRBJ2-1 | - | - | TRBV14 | CASTRLYSSYNEQFF | TGTGCCAGCACTCGACTTTATAGCTCCTACAATGAGCAGTTCTTC
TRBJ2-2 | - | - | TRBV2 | CASGRNTGELFF | TGTGCCAGCGGGAGGAACACCGGGGAGCTGTTTTTT
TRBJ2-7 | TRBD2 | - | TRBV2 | CASIPRTSGSYEQYF | TGTGCCAGCATTCCCCGGACTAGCGGTAGTTACGAGCAGTACTTC
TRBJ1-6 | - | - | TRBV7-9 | CASSPPGGRGGTLHF | TGTGCCAGCAGCCCTCCGGGGGGCAGGGGAGGAACCCTCCACTTT
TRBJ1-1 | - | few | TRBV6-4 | CASSGTENTEAFF | TGTGCCAGCAGTGGGACAGAGAACACTGAAGCTTTCTTT
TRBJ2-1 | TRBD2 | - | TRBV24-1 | CATSDLAGVSNEQFF | TGTGCCACCAGTGACCTAGCGGGAGTTTCAAATGAGCAGTTCTTC
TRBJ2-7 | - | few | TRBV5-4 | CASSPRGGGRDRSYEQYF | TGTGCCAGCAGCCCTAGAGGAGGTGGGCGGGACCGATCCTACGAGCAGTACTTC
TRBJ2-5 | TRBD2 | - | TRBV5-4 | CASTLAGRRETQYF | TGTGCCAGCACCCTAGCGGGCCGCCGGGAGACCCAGTACTTC
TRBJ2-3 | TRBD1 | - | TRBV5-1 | CASCRDRGTDTQYF | TGCGCCAGCTGCCGGGACAGGGGGACAGATACGCAGTATTTT
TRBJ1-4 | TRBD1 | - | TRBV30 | CAWINGDRLNEKLFF | TGTGCCTGGATCAACGGGGACAGACTAAATGAAAAACTGTTTTTT
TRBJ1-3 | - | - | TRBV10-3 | CATQPTGPLGNTIYF | TGTGCCACCCAGCCAACAGGACCCCTGGGAAACACCATATATTTT
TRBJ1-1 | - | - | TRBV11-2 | CASSFTVDTEAFF | TGTGCCAGCAGCTTTACAGTCGACACTGAAGCTTTCTTT
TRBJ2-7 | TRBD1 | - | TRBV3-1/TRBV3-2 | CASSQFAQGAVEQYF | TGTGCCAGCAGCCAATTCGCGCAGGGGGCAGTCGAGCAGTACTTC
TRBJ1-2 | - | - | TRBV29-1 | CSVDLLGAIRYTF | TGCAGCGTTGATCTCCTCGGAGCTATCCGCTACACCTTC
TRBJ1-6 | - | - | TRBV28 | CASSLVLGANSPLHF | TGTGCCAGCAGTTTAGTTCTGGGAGCTAATTCACCCCTCCACTTT
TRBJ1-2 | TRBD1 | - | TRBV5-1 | CASSSSADRADYGYTF | TGCGCCAGCAGCTCGAGTGCGGACAGGGCGGACTATGGCTACACCTTC
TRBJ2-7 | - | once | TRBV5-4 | CASSFYSLPYEQYF | TGTGCCAGCAGCTTTTATAGCTTGCCCTACGAGCAGTACTTC
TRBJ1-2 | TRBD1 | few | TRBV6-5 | CASRDPGQGLYGYTF | TGTGCCAGCAGAGATCCGGGACAGGGGCTCTATGGCTACACCTTC
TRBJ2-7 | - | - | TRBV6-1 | CASSEFGLASYEQYF | TGTGCCAGCAGTGAATTTGGACTTGCCTCCTACGAGCAGTACTTC